This entry lists 8 T cell receptor beta chains sequenced from one sample in a study of T cells after yellow fever vaccination. MiXCR, run by TCRdb on the 5' RACE reads, gives a single entry per CDR3 protein. Of hundreds of thousands of distinct CDR3 sequences in the sample, 9% to 15% are singletons; the top ten hold 15%. Source: PBMCs, taken on the day of the yellow fever booster vaccination. The origin of the receptors is a man aged 25-45 years who received the YFV17D yellow fever vaccine.

This clonotype was seen a few times. The chain recombines TRBV20-1 with TRBJ2-2, with TRBD2 as a possible D gene (5 bases). The V and J ends lost 5 bases and 1 base respectively, with 11 bases between them. Germline V gene sequence: CDR1 DFQATT, CDR2 SNEGSKA (reference sequence). CDR3 length equals 14 residues. This CDR3 is CSALRDLNTGELFF. The CDR3 coding sequence is TGCAGTGCTCTCCGGGATTTGAACACCGGGGAGCTGTTTTTT.

This clonotype was seen more than once but under ten times. The genes are TRBV5-1 and TRBJ2-1, with D possibly matching TRBD2 (5 bases). CDR3 length equals 15 residues. Trimming removed 5 bases at V and 0 bases at J, with 12 bases between. Germline CDR1 and CDR2: SGHRS and YFSETQ. The CDR3 DNA reads TGCGCCAGCAGTCCCAGGAGGAGCTCCTACAATGAGCAGTTCTTC. This sequence encodes CASSPRRSSYNEQFF. Full variable domain (outside the CDR3, taken from reference TRBV5-1 and TRBJ2-1): KAGVTQTPRYLIKTRGQQVTLSCSPISGHRSVSWYQQTPGQGLQFLFEYFSETQRNKGNFPGRFSGRQFSNSRSEMNVSTLELGDSALYLCASSPRRSSYNEQFFGPGTRLTVL.

The V gene is TRBV7-2, the J gene TRBJ2-7; TRBD1 is a possible D gene (5 bases). The CDR3 totals 15 residues. V was trimmed by 2 bases and J by 4 bases, leaving 15 bases between them. From germline, CDR1 is SGHTA and CDR2 FQGNSA. The CDR3 reads CASSLSRDLKYEQYF. The CDR3 DNA reads as TGTGCCAGCAGCTTATCCAGGGATCTGAAGTACGAGCAGTACTTC. The whole variable domain, remainder taken from reference TRBV7-2 and TRBJ2-7, is GAGVSQSPSNKVTEKGKDVELRCDPISGHTALYWYRQSLGQGLEFLIYFQGNSAPDKSGLPSDRFSAERTGGSVSTLTIQRTQQEDSAVYLCASSLSRDLKYEQYFGPGTRLTVT.

This chain joins TRBV7-8 and TRBJ1-1; D is unresolved. Trimming removed 4 bases from V and 4 bases from J, with 10 bases in between. This CDR3 spans 13 amino acids. Looked up from germline, CDR1 is SGHVS and CDR2 is FQNEAQ. CDR3 in amino acids: CASSSMGFTEAFF. DNA for the CDR3: TGTGCCAGCAGCTCTATGGGGTTCACTGAAGCTTTCTTT.

J is TRBJ2-3 and V is TRBV6-5, with D possibly matching TRBD2 (5 bases). Germline V CDR1 and CDR2: MNHEY, SVGAGI. This CDR3 is 17 amino acids long. V shed 2 bases and J shed 1 base, with 16 bases lying between them. The CDR3 nucleotides are TGTGCCAGCAGTTACCCCCAGAGGGAGTGGGGCACAGATACGCAGTATTTT. Its translation: CASSYPQREWGTDTQYF.

A few counts support this clonotype. As DNA, the CDR3 is TGTGCCAGCAGCCGCGAAGGGGCTAGGGGCTACACCTTC. It is translated as CASSREGARGYTF. This chain links TRBV9 with TRBJ1-2; tentative D call: TRBD1 (5 bases). CDR1 SGDLS and CDR2 YYNGEE come from the germline V gene. The CDR3 spans 13 residues. V dropped 4 bases and J dropped 8 bases, with 15 bases sitting between them.

This clonotype was observed many times. The chain carries TRBV28 and TRBJ2-3; D perhaps matches TRBD2 (6 bases). Trimming took 4 bases from V and 1 from J, leaving 9 bases between them. The CDR3 is 14 residues long. Germline CDR1 and CDR2: MDHEN and SYDVKM. CDR3 bases: TGTGCCAGCAGTTGGGGCGGGGGCACAGATACGCAGTATTTT. Translation gives CASSWGGGTDTQYF.

This clonotype came up a few times. The chain uses TRBV18 and TRBJ1-6; D gene unclear. Trimming stripped 2 bases from V and 2 bases from J, with 7 bases between. Germline CDR1 reads KGHSH; CDR2 reads LQKENI. The CDR3 runs 15 residues. The CDR3 reads CASSPNIPYNSPLHF. The CDR3 DNA sequence: TGTGCCAGCTCACCAAATATACCCTATAATTCACCCCTCCACTTT.